This T cell receptor beta chain is drawn from a study of CD8 T cells in ankylosing spondylitis. Regarding the study as a whole: Clones linked to the disease showed a CD8+ phenotype. They occurred at relatively low frequencies in peripheral blood. Blood from ankylosing spondylitis patients appeared to carry a characteristic roughly 8-variant TCR beta motif.

In this sample, this clonotype turned up a few times. Its specificity is not known. Trimming cost V 2 bases and J 3 bases, with 19 bases left between them. Germline assignment: CDR1 DFQATT and CDR2 SNEGSKA (reference sequence). The CDR3 sequence is 17 residues long. Libraries of TCR beta came from quantitative 5'-RACE with molecular barcodes. MiXCR, applied by TCRdb to the 5' RACE reads, yields one record per CDR3 protein. The sample shows 100,000 or so distinct CDR3 sequences, 9% of them seen only once. The specimen was blood, either unsorted or a sorted T cell fraction (not recorded which). The chain is built from TRBV20-1 and TRBJ2-2, with unresolved D. This receptor was taken from a male donor with ankylosing spondylitis. The CDR3 DNA reads TGCAGTGCTAGAAAGCGATGGGATGGAGCGTACACCGGGGAGCTGTTTTTT. Translating gives CSARKRWDGAYTGELFF.